Presented here are 7 T cell receptor beta chains from one specimen sequenced in a study of Graves' ophthalmopathy and Graves' hyperthyroidism. RNA served as the template for amplifying TCR beta CDR3 regions. An initial RT-PCR round employing HTBI primers preceded a second-round multiplex PCR. TCRdb used MiXCR to reprocess the multiplex PCR reads, holding one entry per CDR3 protein. This repertoire shows 650,000 to 900,000 distinct CDR3 sequences, 40% found once; its top ten account for 40% to 45%. Sequenced input: peripheral blood. These receptors all come from an adult man with Graves' ophthalmopathy.

Comments on this clonotype: This may be a read error, as it is one base from a much larger clone. V is TRBV7-9 and J is TRBJ2-5; D may be TRBD2 (5 bases). This CDR3 has 14 amino acids. CDR1 and CDR2 (germline): SEHNR, FQNEAQ (reference sequence). CDR3 protein: CATSDPGEQGTQYF. CDR3 coding DNA: TGTGCCACCAGTGATCCCGGGGAACAAGGGACCCAGTACTTC. The full variable domain, completed using reference TRBV7-9 and TRBJ2-5, is DTGVSQNPRHKITKRGQNVTFRCDPISEHNRLYWYRQTLGQGPEFLTYFQNEAQLEKSRLLSDRFSAERPKGSFSTLEIQRTEQGDSAMYLCATSDPGEQGTQYFGPGTRLLVL.

In this sample, this clonotype turned up a few times. The V and J genes are TRBV7-9 and TRBJ1-4; D is possibly TRBD1 (5 bases). V dropped 5 bases and J dropped 5 bases, with 12 bases sitting between them. The CDR3 covers 14 residues. Germline V gene sequence: CDR1 SEHNR, CDR2 FQNEAQ (reference sequence). The CDR3 sequence is CASSQQAINEKLFF. In DNA form, the CDR3 reads TGTGCCAGCAGCCAACAGGCGATAAATGAAAAACTGTTTTTT.

This clonotype has at least ten counts. This chain connects TRBV7-9 to TRBJ1-4, with D hard to call. The CDR3 totals 16 residues. Germline CDR1 is SEHNR and CDR2 is FQNEAQ (reference sequence). V was clipped by 1 base and J by 6 bases, with 15 bases between them. The CDR3 reads CASSLDGLVGDEKLFF. The CDR3 region has the DNA TGTGCCAGCAGCTTAGACGGACTTGTTGGGGATGAAAAACTGTTTTTT.

V is TRBV10-3 and J is TRBJ1-5, with D possibly matching TRBD1 (6 bases). This CDR3 region has 16 residues. Trimming left V 7 bases short and J 3 bases short, with 19 bases between. Germline CDR1 reads ENHRY; CDR2 reads SYGVKD. CDR3 nucleotide sequence: TGTGCCATCACCCAAGGACAGTCTGGGGCCAATCAGCCCCAGCATTTT. It specifies CAITQGQSGANQPQHF.

About this clonotype itself: A far larger clone is one base from this, pointing to a likely read error. CDR3 loop: CSARGTVNYGYTF. The CDR3 bases are TGCAGTGCTAGAGGGACAGTCAACTATGGCTACACCTTC. V gene TRBV20-1 combines with J gene TRBJ1-2; a possible D gene is TRBD1 (6 bases). The V end was cut by 1 base, the J end by 2 bases, with 8 bases between. CDR1 and CDR2 (germline): DFQATT, SNEGSKA (reference sequence). CDR3 length equals 13 residues.

This clonotype was found many times. Here the CDR3 DNA reads TGTGCCAGCAGCTTAGAGGGGTCGGCGAACACTGAAGCTTTCTTT. It encodes CASSLEGSANTEAFF. The chain links TRBV7-9 to TRBJ1-1; a possible D gene is TRBD1 (5 bases). CDR3 length: 15 residues. Germline CDR1 is SEHNR and CDR2 is FQNEAQ (reference sequence). V was shortened by 1 base and J by 1 base, with 10 bases between the two germline ends.

This clonotype is a singleton in its sample. This chain connects TRBV7-9 to TRBJ1-1, with D tentatively TRBD1 (6 bases). The germline CDR1 and CDR2 sequences are SEHNR and FQNEAQ (reference sequence). Trimming pared 3 bases from V and 1 base from J, leaving 9 bases between. The CDR3 sequence is 14 residues long. The CDR3 protein is CASSLKGGNTEAFF. The CDR3 bases are TGTGCCAGCAGCTTGAAAGGGGGGAACACTGAAGCTTTCTTT.